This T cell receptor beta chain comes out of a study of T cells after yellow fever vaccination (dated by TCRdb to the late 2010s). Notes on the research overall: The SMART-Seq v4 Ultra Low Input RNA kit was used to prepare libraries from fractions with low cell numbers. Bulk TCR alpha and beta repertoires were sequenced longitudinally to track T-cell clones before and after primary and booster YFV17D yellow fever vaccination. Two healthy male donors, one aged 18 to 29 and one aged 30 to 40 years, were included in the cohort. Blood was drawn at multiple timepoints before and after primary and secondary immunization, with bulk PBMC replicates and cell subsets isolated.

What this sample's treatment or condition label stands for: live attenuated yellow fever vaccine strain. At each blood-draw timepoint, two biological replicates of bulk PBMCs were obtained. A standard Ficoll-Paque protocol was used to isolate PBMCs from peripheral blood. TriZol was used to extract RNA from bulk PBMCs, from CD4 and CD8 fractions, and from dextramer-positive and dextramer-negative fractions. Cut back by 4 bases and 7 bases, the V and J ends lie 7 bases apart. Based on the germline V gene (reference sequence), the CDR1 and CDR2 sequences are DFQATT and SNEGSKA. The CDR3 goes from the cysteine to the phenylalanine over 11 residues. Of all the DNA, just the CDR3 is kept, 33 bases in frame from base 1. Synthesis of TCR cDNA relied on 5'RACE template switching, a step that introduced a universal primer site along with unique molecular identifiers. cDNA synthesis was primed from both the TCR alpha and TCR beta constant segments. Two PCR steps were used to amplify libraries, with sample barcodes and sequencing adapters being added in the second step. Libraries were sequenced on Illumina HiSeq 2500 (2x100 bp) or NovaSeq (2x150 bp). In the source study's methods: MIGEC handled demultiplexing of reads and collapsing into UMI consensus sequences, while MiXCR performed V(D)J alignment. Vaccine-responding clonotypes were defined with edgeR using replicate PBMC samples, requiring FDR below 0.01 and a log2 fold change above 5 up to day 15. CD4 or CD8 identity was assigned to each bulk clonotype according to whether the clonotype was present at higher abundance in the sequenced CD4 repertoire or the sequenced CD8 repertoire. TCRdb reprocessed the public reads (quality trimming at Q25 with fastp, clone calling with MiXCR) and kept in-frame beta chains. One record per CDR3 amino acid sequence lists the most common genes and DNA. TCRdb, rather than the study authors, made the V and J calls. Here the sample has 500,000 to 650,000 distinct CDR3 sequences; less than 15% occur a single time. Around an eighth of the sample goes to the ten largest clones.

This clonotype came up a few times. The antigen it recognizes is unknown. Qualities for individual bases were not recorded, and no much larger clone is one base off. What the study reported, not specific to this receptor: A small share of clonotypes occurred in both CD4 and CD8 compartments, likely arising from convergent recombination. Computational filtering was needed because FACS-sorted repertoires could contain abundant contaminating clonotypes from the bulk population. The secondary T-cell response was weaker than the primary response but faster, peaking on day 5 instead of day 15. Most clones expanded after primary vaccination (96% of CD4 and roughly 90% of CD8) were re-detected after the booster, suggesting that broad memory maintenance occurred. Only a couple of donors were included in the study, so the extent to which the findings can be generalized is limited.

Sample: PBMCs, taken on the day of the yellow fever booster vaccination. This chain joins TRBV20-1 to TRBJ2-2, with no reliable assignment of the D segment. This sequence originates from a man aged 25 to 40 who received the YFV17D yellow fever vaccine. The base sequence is TGCAGTGCTATTGTATTCGGGGAGCTGTTTTTT. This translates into CSAIVFGELFF.